Included here is one TCR beta chain sequence, with context. This entry belongs to a study of T cell changes during pregnancy in multiple sclerosis. Germline CDR1 and CDR2: LNHDA and SQIVND (reference sequence). CDR3 length equals 16 residues. V lost 6 bases, J lost 2 bases, and 9 bases stayed unmatched. Assay used: immunoSEQ multiplex PCR; TCRdb lists only in-frame clones, some missing. Of tens of thousands of clones in the sample, just over 90% were seen once. The sequenced sample was peripheral blood, obtained in the third trimester of pregnancy. The clonotype comes from a female donor with multiple sclerosis, enrolled in a pregnancy study. The J gene is TRBJ2-3, the V gene TRBV19; 9 nucleotides line up with TRBD2. The CDR3 protein is CASRLTSGQYTDTQYF. The CDR3 DNA sequence: TGTGCCAGTAGGCTTACTAGCGGGCAATACACAGATACGCAGTATTTT. The whole variable domain, remainder taken from reference TRBV19 and TRBJ2-3, is DGGITQSPKYLFRKEGQNVTLSCEQNLNHDAMYWYRQDPGQGLRLIYYSQIVNDFQKGDIAEGYSVSREKKESFPLTVTSAQKNPTAFYLCASRLTSGQYTDTQYFGPGTRLTVL.